This T cell receptor (beta chain) originates from a study of shared clonotypes between healthy human individuals. Into CD45RA+ naive and CD45RA-negative memory subsets, the CD4+ cells were split. The V and J ends lost 4 bases and 1 base respectively, with 13 bases between them. This CDR3 comprises 15 residues. The V gene's germline CDR1 is KGHSH and CDR2 LQKENI. Produced via immunoSEQ multiplex PCR; TCRdb's table is partial and in-frame only. In the table there are roughly 1.5 million clones, 95% to 99% of which are singletons. Sequencing input: naive CD4+ T cells sorted from blood. Specified subset: CD45RA+ positively selected. The sequence derives from a man aged 25 to 40 in good health. This chain uses TRBV18 with TRBJ1-1; D is ambiguous. The CDR3 bases are TGTGCCAGCTCACTTACGGTACCTCGGAACACTGAAGCTTTCTTT. It specifies CASSLTVPRNTEAFF.